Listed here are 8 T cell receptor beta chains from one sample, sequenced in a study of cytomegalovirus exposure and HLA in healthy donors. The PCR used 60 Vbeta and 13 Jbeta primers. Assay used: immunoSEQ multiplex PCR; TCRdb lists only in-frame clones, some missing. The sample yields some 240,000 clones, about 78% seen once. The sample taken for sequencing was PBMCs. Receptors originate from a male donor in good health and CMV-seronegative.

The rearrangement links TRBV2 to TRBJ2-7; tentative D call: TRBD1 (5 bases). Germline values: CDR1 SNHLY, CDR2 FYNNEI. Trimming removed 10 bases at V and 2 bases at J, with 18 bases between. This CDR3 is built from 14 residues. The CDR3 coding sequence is TGTGCCACCCACCCAAGGACATCTGCCTACGAGCAGTACTTC. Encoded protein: CATHPRTSAYEQYF.

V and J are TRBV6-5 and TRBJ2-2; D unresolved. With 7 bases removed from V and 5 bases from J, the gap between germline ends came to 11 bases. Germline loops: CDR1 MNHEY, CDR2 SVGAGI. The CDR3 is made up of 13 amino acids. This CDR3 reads CASTASGTGELFF. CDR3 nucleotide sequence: TGTGCCAGCACGGCCTCCGGGACCGGGGAGCTGTTTTTT.

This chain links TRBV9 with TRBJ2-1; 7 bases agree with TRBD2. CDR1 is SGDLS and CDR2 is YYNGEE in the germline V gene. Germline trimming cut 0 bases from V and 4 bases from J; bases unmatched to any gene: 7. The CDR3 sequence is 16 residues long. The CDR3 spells CASSVAGQRGYNEQFF. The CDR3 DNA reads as TGTGCCAGCAGCGTAGCTGGGCAGCGGGGTTACAATGAGCAGTTCTTC.

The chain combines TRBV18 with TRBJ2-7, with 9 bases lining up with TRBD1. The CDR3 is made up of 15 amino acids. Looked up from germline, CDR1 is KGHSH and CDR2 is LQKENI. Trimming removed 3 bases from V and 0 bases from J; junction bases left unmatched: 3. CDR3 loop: CASSPGTGSSYEQYF. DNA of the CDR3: TGTGCCAGCTCACCCGGGACAGGGTCCTCCTACGAGCAGTACTTC.

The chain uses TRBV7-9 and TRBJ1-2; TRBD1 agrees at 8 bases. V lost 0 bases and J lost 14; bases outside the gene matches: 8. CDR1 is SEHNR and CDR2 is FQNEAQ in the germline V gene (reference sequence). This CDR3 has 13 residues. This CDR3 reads CASSLAGQGLLTF. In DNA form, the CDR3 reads TGTGCCAGCAGCTTAGCTGGACAGGGCCTCCTGACCTTC.

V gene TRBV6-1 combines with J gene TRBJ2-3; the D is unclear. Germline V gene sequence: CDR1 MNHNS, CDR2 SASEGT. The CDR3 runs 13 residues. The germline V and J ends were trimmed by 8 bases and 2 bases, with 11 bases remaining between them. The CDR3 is CASHGWVTDTQYF. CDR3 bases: TGTGCCAGCCACGGGTGGGTCACAGATACGCAGTATTTT.

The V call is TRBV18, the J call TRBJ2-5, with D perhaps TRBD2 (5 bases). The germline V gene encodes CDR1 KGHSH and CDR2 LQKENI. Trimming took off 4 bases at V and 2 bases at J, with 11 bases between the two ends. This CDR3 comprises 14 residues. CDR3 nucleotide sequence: TGTGCCAGCTCACGACAAAGCGGTCAAGAGACCCAGTACTTC. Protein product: CASSRQSGQETQYF.

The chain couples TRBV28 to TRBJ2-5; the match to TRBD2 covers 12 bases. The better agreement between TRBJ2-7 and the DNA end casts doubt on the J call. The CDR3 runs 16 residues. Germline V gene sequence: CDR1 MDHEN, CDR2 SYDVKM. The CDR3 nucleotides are TGTGCCAGCAGCCAACGACTAGCGGGAGTGTCCTACGAGCAGTACTTC. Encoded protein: CASSQRLAGVSYEQYF.